The rows below give T cell receptor beta chains drawn from one sample of a study of cytomegalovirus exposure and HLA in healthy donors. Here immunoSEQ multiplex PCR was the method, and the copy in TCRdb shows in-frame clones only, minus some. Of tens of thousands of clones detected, about 73% appear once; the ten largest clones hold 3.5% to 5.5%. Sequencing input: PBMCs. These receptors all stem from a middle-aged man in good health and CMV-seronegative. The conserved cysteine and the conserved F or W are not part of the CDR3 here.

V	J	length	CDR3
TRBV14	TRBJ2-7	11	ASSRLTGGEQY
TRBV28	TRBJ1-6	18	ASSWQAGTGEYTVSSPLH
TRBV7-3	TRBJ2-7	13	ASSLGGGQMYEQY
TRBV5-4	TRBJ2-1	14	ASSPGSARGFNEQF
TRBV29-1	TRBJ2-1	13	SATVGTSSYNEQF
TRBV28	TRBJ2-3	14	ASSPPTGGNTDTQY
TRBV7-9	TRBJ2-1	13	ASSSPLWRVNEQF
TRBV6-6	TRBJ2-5	12	ASRLAGGGETQY
TRBV28	TRBJ2-1	13	ASSSTGGVTNEQF
TRBV27	TRBJ2-3	12	ASSLAAGTDTQY
TRBV7-9	TRBJ1-2	11	ASSLETAYGYT
TRBV30	TRBJ2-5	12	AWAPTGSGGTQY
TRBV4-3	TRBJ1-2	11	ASSQDRVYGYT
TRBV2	TRBJ2-1	13	ASSEGGYSYNEQF
TRBV25-1	TRBJ1-1	13	ASSLDSSMNTEAF
TRBV7-9	TRBJ2-7	12	ASSQTGPAYEQY
TRBV7-9	TRBJ1-2	12	ASSEGQGPHGYT
TRBV9	TRBJ1-1	12	ASSVEGTNTEAF
TRBV19	TRBJ2-1	15	ASGTPGGTSGRHEQF
TRBV5-1	TRBJ2-7	12	ASSLLQGAYEQY
TRBV19	TRBJ1-1	14	ASLVSGLGVDTEAF
TRBV4-3	TRBJ1-5	14	ASSQDIRTSNQPQH
TRBV29-1	TRBJ2-1	13	SGRTGVGLYNEQF